The rows below give T cell receptor beta chains drawn from one sample of a study of T cell responses to AZD1222 COVID-19 vaccine. Generated by immunoSEQ multiplex PCR, the TCRdb table keeps only in-frame clones and is missing some. Of approximately 190,000 clones listed, approximately 94% were seen once; the top ten hold about 9.3%. The input for sequencing was peripheral blood, taken on day 0 of AZD1222 vaccination. The receptors stem from an adult in good health. The CDR3 runs from the conserved cysteine through the conserved F or W.

>TRBV5-4|TRBJ2-7
CASSPVGRAYEQYF
>TRBV3-1/TRBV3-2|TRBJ1-2
CASSQGTGRVGYTF
>TRBV5-6|TRBJ1-1
CASSPQGYTEAFF
>TRBV5-8|TRBJ2-7
CASSLGKREYEQYF
>TRBV5-6|TRBJ2-2
CASSLSGELFF
>TRBV4-3|TRBJ1-2
CASSQDGGKGYTF
>TRBV24-1|TRBJ2-1
CATSDLKKAGSGDEQFF
>TRBV7-3|TRBJ2-5
CASSLGILAGGAETQYF
>TRBV5-1|TRBJ2-7
CASSLVASGSYEQYF
>TRBV29-1|TRBJ2-1
CSVGLAGGPGNEQFF
>TRBV28|TRBJ2-5
CASSSGAFTPETQYF
>TRBV10-3|TRBJ2-7
CAISESVGSIYEQYF
>TRBV28|TRBJ1-2
CASSLGRYYGYTF
>TRBV10-3|TRBJ2-1
CAISLGTLGHNEQFF
>TRBV6-1|TRBJ2-2
CASSEFGGWYGELFF
>TRBV21-1|TRBJ2-7
CASSKEGTSGRPRGF
>TRBV7-6|TRBJ2-1
CASSFGTSGSLDEQFF
>TRBV7-2|TRBJ2-7
CASSTRTSGESYF
>TRBV5-1|TRBJ2-5
CASSLVGGLAGGMGQETQYF
>TRBV2|TRBJ2-2
CASSERRSNTGELFF
>TRBV9|TRBJ1-4
CASSVASGTGVEKLFF
>TRBV11-2|TRBJ2-1
CASSLDLSGRQFF
>TRBV4-2|TRBJ1-3
CASSQEATGSQWGNTIYF
>TRBV6-6|TRBJ1-1
CASSPMTVLNTEAFF
>TRBV27|TRBJ1-1
CASSPDRGELNTEAFF
>TRBV7-9|TRBJ2-1
CASSLELAGGPDEQFF
>TRBV28|TRBJ1-2
CASTSLVGYTF
>TRBV27|TRBJ1-1
CASSFRAGLNTEAFF
>TRBV13|TRBJ2-7
CASSRRTGSTYEQYF
>TRBV7-2|TRBJ1-2
CASSSPGSLYGYTF
>TRBV2|TRBJ1-1
CASSEALKYTEAFF
>TRBV5-1|TRBJ2-1
CASSGPPLDNEQFF
>TRBV30|TRBJ1-4
CAWKGGSHPLFF
>TRBV27|TRBJ2-1
CASSWIWREGREEQFF
>TRBV13|TRBJ2-2
CASSQTGGVTGELFF
>TRBV5-1|TRBJ1-4
CASSSDRGGEKLFF
>TRBV28|TRBJ1-1
CASRAAGSMNTEAFF
>TRBV19|TRBJ2-1
CASSNQSGSGEQFF
>TRBV27|TRBJ1-6
CASMPSSYNSPLHF
>TRBV5-5|TRBJ2-7
CASSLAGGQPYEQYF
>TRBV24-1|TRBJ2-6
CATSDTDGPTGANVLTF
>TRBV5-1|TRBJ2-7
CASSLGTGKTYEQYF
>TRBV18|TRBJ2-3
CASSPVQGLADTQYF
>TRBV30|TRBJ2-7
CAWSGRDEQYF
>TRBV5-1|TRBJ2-1
CASSLVLAGLAIGDEQFF
>TRBV28|TRBJ2-1
CATSSPYNEQFF
>TRBV6-1|TRBJ2-7
CASSKAPGTSADEQYF
>TRBV13|TRBJ2-3
CASSLWRTESTDTQYF
>TRBV10-3|TRBJ2-2
CAISESEVRWGTGELFF
>TRBV5-1|TRBJ2-7
CASSSASPGTSGRPSSYEQYF
>TRBV5-4|TRBJ2-7
CASSSRPRFADRRSSYEQYF
>TRBV6-5|TRBJ2-1
CASSYRGREYDEQFF
>TRBV9|TRBJ1-2
CASSGAGTGATESYGYTF